Below, 10 T cell receptor beta chains from the same sample are listed, as sequenced in a study of response to subunit inactivated influenza vaccine. TCRdb redid the calling of the RT-PCR reads with MiXCR, one entry per CDR3 protein. There are fewer than 350,000 distinct CDR3 sequences in the sample; 21% occur only once, and about 10% lies in the top ten. The sequencing here drew on PBMCs from blood, taken less than 22 months after vaccination. The receptors originated from a man in his fifties or sixties who received an inactivated influenza vaccine.

This clonotype was counted a few times. The chain has TRBV7-2 and TRBJ2-7, with D perhaps TRBD2 (6 bases). From germline, CDR1 is SGHTA and CDR2 FQGNSA. With 5 bases removed from V and 0 bases from J, the gap between germline ends came to 14 bases. This CDR3 comprises 15 residues. The CDR3 spells CASSNSAGPSYEQYF. CDR3 in DNA: TGTGCCAGCAGCAACTCAGCGGGTCCCTCCTACGAGCAGTACTTC.

This clonotype was counted only a few times. The chain carries TRBV29-1 and TRBJ2-4; possibly TRBD1 for D (6 bases). V gave up 5 bases and J gave up 1 base, with 12 bases separating them. Germline CDR1 is SQVTM and CDR2 is ANQGSEA. This CDR3 has 14 residues. CDR3 bases: TGCAGCGTTAGAGCAGGGGTGGCCAAAAACATTCAGTACTTC. Translated: CSVRAGVAKNIQYF.

This clonotype came up many times. This rearrangement joins TRBV15 to TRBJ1-5; D is possibly TRBD1 (6 bases). There are 15 residues in the CDR3. Germline CDR1 LNHNV, CDR2 YYDKDF (reference sequence). The V gene lost 0 bases and the J gene lost 4 bases, with 10 bases spanning the gap. CDR3 nucleotide sequence: TGTGCCACCAGCAGAGATAAAGGGGGTAATCAGCCCCAGCATTTT. As protein: CATSRDKGGNQPQHF.

The V call is TRBV5-1, the J call TRBJ1-6, with unresolved D. Per germline, CDR1 SGHRS and CDR2 YFSETQ. The CDR3 length is 15 residues. V gave up 0 bases and J gave up 6 bases, with 10 bases separating them. In nucleotides, the CDR3 is TGCGCCAGCAGCTTGGAAGTCAGCGGTAATTCACCCCTCCACTTT. It encodes CASSLEVSGNSPLHF.

This clonotype was detected a few times. CDR3 amino acids: CASSSPRTVGYGYTF. CDR3 DNA: TGTGCCAGCAGTTCACCCCGGACAGTAGGCTATGGCTACACCTTC. This sequence joins TRBV6-5 and TRBJ1-2, with TRBD1 as a possible D gene (6 bases). The germline V gene encodes CDR1 MNHEY and CDR2 SVGAGI. The CDR3 length is 15 residues. V was cut by 4 bases and J by 4 bases, with 16 bases left in between.

J is TRBJ1-6 and V is TRBV25-1; TRBD1 aligns across 7 bases. The CDR3 spans 14 residues. The V and J ends lost 4 bases and 9 bases, in that order; junction bases with no gene match: 6. Germline loops: CDR1 MGHDK, CDR2 SYGVNS. This CDR3 is CASSAATGFSPLHF. The DNA for the CDR3 is TGTGCCAGCAGTGCGGCGACAGGGTTTTCACCCCTCCACTTT.

CDR3 region: CASSLAGHNSPLHF. The CDR3, as DNA: TGCGCCAGCAGCTTGGCGGGACACAATTCACCCCTCCACTTT. The rearrangement links TRBV5-1 to TRBJ1-6, with TRBD1 as a possible D gene (6 bases). This CDR3 is 14 amino acids long. V was pared by 0 bases and J by 7 bases, with 8 bases between. Germline CDR1 is SGHRS and CDR2 is YFSETQ.

This sequence joins TRBV6-1 and TRBJ2-7; D perhaps matches TRBD1 (5 bases). CDR1 is MNHNS and CDR2 is SASEGT in the germline V gene. The CDR3 runs to 14 residues. The germline V and J ends were trimmed by 9 bases and 0 bases, with 15 bases remaining between them. CDR3 region: CASTSATVSYEQYF. The CDR3 nucleotides read TGTGCCAGTACATCGGCGACAGTCTCCTACGAGCAGTACTTC.

The sample holds a few counts of this clonotype. J is TRBJ1-6 and V is TRBV4-3; D gene uncertain. Per the germline V gene, CDR1 is LGHNA and CDR2 is YSLEER. This CDR3 has 15 residues. V shed 4 bases and J shed 6 bases, with 13 bases lying between them. The CDR3 region has the DNA TGCGCCAGCAGCCGCGGCAGACCGCTTAATTCACCCCTCCACTTT. Translated, it gives CASSRGRPLNSPLHF.

This clonotype was counted between two and nine times. The chain links TRBV4-3 to TRBJ1-4; unclear D gene. Trimming left V 0 bases short and J 8 bases short, with 13 bases between. CDR3 length equals 15 residues. The germline CDR1 and CDR2 sequences are LGHNA and YSLEER. DNA of the CDR3: TGCGCCAGCAGCCAAGATCCCAGCGGACGAGAAAAACTGTTTTTT. Translating it yields CASSQDPSGREKLFF.